The 18 T cell receptor beta chains listed next were all sequenced from one sample in a study of beta chain features in type 1 diabetes. As every portion of the isolated RNA was reverse transcribed, the sequencing read expressed TCRB transcripts. Using immunoSEQ multiplex PCR, the repertoire was profiled, and TCRdb retains in-frame clones only, with some absent. The top ten clones hold 0.06% to 0.07% of a sample with hundreds of thousands of clones, about 30% of them seen once. Sequencing used naive CD4+ T cells from blood. The receptors stem from a man between 18 and 35 years old in good health.

The rearrangement uses TRBV6-1 and TRBJ2-5, with D maybe TRBD2 (6 bases). The CDR3 length is 16 residues. V lost 4 bases and J lost 1, with 16 bases in between. CDR1 and CDR2 from the germline V gene are MNHNS and SASEGT. The DNA of the CDR3 is TGTGCCAGCAGTGTGCGAGGGATGCGGGGCCAAGAGACCCAGTACTTC. It translates to CASSVRGMRGQETQYF.

This chain joins TRBV9 and TRBJ2-1; no reliable D call. The CDR3 extends over 14 amino acids. Trimming stripped 1 base from V and 2 bases from J, with 7 bases between. Germline V gives CDR1 SGDLS, CDR2 YYNGEE. The CDR3 region is CASSVQSAYNEQFF. The CDR3 nucleotides read TGTGCCAGCAGCGTACAATCCGCCTACAATGAGCAGTTCTTC. The whole variable domain, remainder taken from reference TRBV9 and TRBJ2-1, is DSGVTQTPKHLITATGQRVTLRCSPRSGDLSVYWYQQSLDQGLQFLIQYYNGEERAKGNILERFSAQQFPDLHSELNLSSLELGDSALYFCASSVQSAYNEQFFGPGTRLTVL.

This sequence joins TRBV9 and TRBJ2-3; 10 bases align to TRBD2. From germline, CDR1 is SGDLS and CDR2 YYNGEE. The CDR3 length is 15 residues. V lost 0 bases, J lost 10 bases, and 8 bases stayed unmatched. CDR3 DNA: TGTGCCAGCAGCGTAGCTATGGCTAGCGGGAGTGCGCAGTATTTT. Its protein product is CASSVAMASGSAQYF.

This clone turned up a few times. The chain links TRBV29-1 to TRBJ2-7; 7 positions match TRBD1. The length of the CDR3 is 13 residues. Germline V gene sequence: CDR1 SQVTM, CDR2 ANQGSEA. V dropped 5 bases and J dropped 4; count of bases not matched to a gene: 8. In nucleotides, the CDR3 is TGCAGCGTTCGACAGGGCGAGGGGTACGAGCAGTACTTC. Its protein product is CSVRQGEGYEQYF.

This chain uses TRBV19 with TRBJ2-7; 10 nucleotides align to TRBD2. V was clipped by 0 bases and J by 3 bases; unmatched bases: 5. Germline V CDR1 and CDR2: LNHDA, SQIVND (reference sequence). This CDR3 spans 16 amino acids. The CDR3 sequence is CASSIEGTSAYYEQYF. The CDR3 coding sequence is TGTGCCAGTAGTATAGAAGGGACTAGCGCGTACTACGAGCAGTACTTC.

The genes are TRBV7-6 and TRBJ2-7, with a possible D match to TRBD2 (5 bases). The V gene lost 0 bases and the J gene lost 7 bases, with 10 bases spanning the gap. Germline CDR1 is SGHVS and CDR2 is FNYEAQ. The CDR3 is made up of 13 amino acids. CDR3 bases: TGTGCCAGCAGCTTAGCGGACTTTGGAGAGCAGTACTTC. Translated: CASSLADFGEQYF. Looking up the rest from reference TRBV7-6 and TRBJ2-7 gives the full variable domain: GAGVSQSPRYKVTKRGQDVALRCDPISGHVSLYWYRQALGQGPEFLTYFNYEAQQDKSGLPNDRFSAERPEGSISTLTIQRTEQRDSAMYRCASSLADFGEQYFGPGTRLTVT.

The V call is TRBV6-5, the J call TRBJ2-7; D not certain. Trimming pared 2 bases from V and 6 bases from J, leaving 20 bases between. The CDR3 contains 16 residues. CDR1 and CDR2 from the germline V gene are MNHEY and SVGAGI. The CDR3 is CASSYESGSSRFEQYF. DNA of the CDR3: TGTGCCAGCAGTTACGAAAGTGGTAGTTCTCGTTTCGAGCAGTACTTC.

This clone was recorded a few times. The rearrangement links TRBV9 to TRBJ2-1; D may be TRBD1 (5 bases). Germline V gene data show CDR1 as SGDLS and CDR2 as YYNGEE. Trimming took off 3 bases at V and 0 bases at J, with 13 bases between the two ends. The CDR3 sequence is 16 residues long. The CDR3 sequence is CASSADSILSYNEQFF. CDR3 sequence (DNA): TGTGCCAGCAGCGCCGACAGTATCCTCTCCTACAATGAGCAGTTCTTC.

The V gene is TRBV30, the J gene TRBJ1-5; D gene uncertain. CDR1 is GTSNPN, CDR2 SVGIG, per germline (reference sequence). The CDR3 is made up of 13 amino acids. Trimming stripped 2 bases from V and 6 bases from J, with 11 bases between. The DNA for the CDR3 is TGTGCCTGGAGTACCCCCGGAATTCAGCCCCAGCATTTT. Encoded protein: CAWSTPGIQPQHF.

The chain has TRBV7-2 and TRBJ2-1; unclear D gene. Trimming shortened V by 5 bases and J by 0 bases, and 11 bases separated the two germline ends. The length of the CDR3 is 15 residues. Looked up from germline, CDR1 is SGHTA and CDR2 is FQGNSA. The CDR3 spells CASSQLASSYNEQFF. In DNA form, the CDR3 reads TGTGCCAGCAGCCAACTCGCTAGCTCCTACAATGAGCAGTTCTTC.

This clone has more than one count but fewer than ten. The chain links TRBV29-1 to TRBJ2-3, with TRBD2 as a possible D gene (5 bases). Germline V CDR1 and CDR2: SQVTM, ANQGSEA. The CDR3 covers 15 residues. Trimming removed 4 bases at V and 0 bases at J, with 14 bases between. The CDR3 nucleotides are TGCAGCGTTGCGCTAGCCGACGCTAGCACAGATACGCAGTATTTT. Its protein is CSVALADASTDTQYF.

The V call is TRBV18, the J call TRBJ1-1; 10 bases map to TRBD1. Germline V CDR1 and CDR2: KGHSH, LQKENI. The junction had 3 bases not matched to a gene; V was cut back by 3 bases and J by 5 bases. This CDR3 has 14 amino acids. This CDR3 reads CASSPGTGETEAFF. CDR3 DNA sequence: TGTGCCAGCTCACCGGGGACAGGGGAGACTGAAGCTTTCTTT.

V and J are TRBV30 and TRBJ2-7; 9 positions agree with TRBD2. J lost 3 bases, V lost 4 bases, and 7 bases had no gene match. This CDR3 contains 14 residues. Germline CDR1 GTSNPN, CDR2 SVGIG (reference sequence). CDR3 sequence: CAWKRLAAIYEQYF. The DNA for the CDR3 is TGTGCCTGGAAGCGACTAGCGGCAATCTACGAGCAGTACTTC.

This sequence joins TRBV10-3 and TRBJ1-2; D unresolved. V was shortened by 2 bases and J by 2 bases, with 9 bases between the two germline ends. This CDR3 is 14 amino acids long. CDR1 and CDR2 from the germline V gene are ENHRY and SYGVKD. DNA of the CDR3: TGTGCCATCAGTGAGCTAGCAGGCAACTATGGCTACACCTTC. Translating gives CAISELAGNYGYTF.

In this sample, this clone turned up a few times. This sequence joins TRBV5-1 and TRBJ2-4; D unresolved. CDR3 length: 14 residues. Germline lookup yields CDR1 SGHRS and CDR2 YFSETQ. V lost 2 bases and J 0 bases, leaving 6 bases between the germline ends. The CDR3 loop reads CASSLPGAKNIQYF. In DNA form, the CDR3 reads TGCGCCAGCAGCTTACCGGGAGCCAAAAACATTCAGTACTTC.

This clone was counted a few times. The chain employs TRBV29-1 and TRBJ1-1, with D hard to call. The germline V and J ends were trimmed by 5 bases and 6 bases, with 16 bases remaining between them. There are 13 residues in the CDR3. CDR1 is SQVTM and CDR2 is ANQGSEA in the germline V gene. CDR3 residues: CSVSAWGRPEAFF. The CDR3, as DNA: TGCAGCGTTTCGGCGTGGGGTCGCCCTGAAGCTTTCTTT.

This sequence joins TRBV30 and TRBJ1-3, with TRBD1 as a possible D gene (5 bases). CDR1 is GTSNPN and CDR2 is SVGIG in the germline V gene (reference sequence). The CDR3 contains 15 residues. V lost 0 bases and J lost 2, with 11 bases in between. CDR3 nucleotide sequence: TGTGCCTGGAGTGTACCAGGGATCGCTGGAAACACCATATATTTT. Amino acid sequence: CAWSVPGIAGNTIYF.

This clone was counted between two and nine times. This rearrangement joins TRBV29-1 to TRBJ2-1, with D possibly being TRBD2 (6 bases). The CDR3 has 13 residues. Germline V CDR1 and CDR2: SQVTM, ANQGSEA. V was clipped by 4 bases and J by 7 bases, with 14 bases between them. The DNA for the CDR3 is TGCAGCGTTGCAGGAGGGAGTGGGAATGAGCAGTTCTTC. Translating it yields CSVAGGSGNEQFF.